A single sample gave rise to the 12 T cell receptor beta chains below, sequenced in a study of shared clonotypes between healthy human individuals. Sequencing was performed with immunoSEQ multiplex PCR; in TCRdb, only in-frame clones are kept and a portion is missing. This table holds about 670,000 clones, more than 70% found once. Material: memory CD4+ T cells sorted from blood. Indicated subset: CD45RA-negative fraction. These receptors all come from a woman younger than 45 in good health.

The J gene is TRBJ1-4, the V gene TRBV19; 8 bases fit TRBD1. The J segment lost 7 bases and the V segment lost 3 bases, leaving 4 bases of the junction unmatched. Germline-derived CDR1 and CDR2 are LNHDA and SQIVND (reference sequence). The CDR3 length is 14 residues. This CDR3 reads CASSIGQGVEKLFF. The DNA of the CDR3 is TGTGCCAGTAGTATCGGACAGGGAGTTGAAAAACTGTTTTTT.

The rearrangement links TRBV2 to TRBJ1-5, with TRBD1 as a possible D gene (5 bases). CDR1 is SNHLY, CDR2 FYNNEI, per germline. The length of the CDR3 is 13 residues. Trimming removed 8 bases at V and 5 bases at J, with 13 bases between. The CDR3 is CASRVGPHQPQHF. The DNA for the CDR3 is TGTGCCAGCCGTGTGGGGCCACATCAGCCCCAGCATTTT.

This clone was seen a handful of times. The chain combines TRBV11-2 with TRBJ2-2; tentative D call: TRBD1 (6 bases). Germline V gene data show CDR1 as SGHAT and CDR2 as FQNNGV. The CDR3 has 14 amino acids. V shed 5 bases and J shed 4 bases, with 11 bases lying between them. In DNA form, the CDR3 reads TGTGCCAGCAGCCGGACAGTCGCCACCGGGGAGCTGTTTTTT. Protein: CASSRTVATGELFF.

The gene calls are TRBV10-3 and TRBJ1-1, with TRBD1 matching over 12 bases. This CDR3 region has 13 residues. The trim removed 11 bases at V and 5 bases at J, leaving 6 bases unmatched. Looked up from germline, CDR1 is ENHRY and CDR2 is SYGVKD. The CDR3 is CAVRDRGLTEAFF. CDR3 DNA sequence: TGTGCCGTCCGGGACAGGGGGCTAACTGAAGCTTTCTTT.

This clone is a singleton in its sample. The genes are TRBV5-1 and TRBJ1-2, with 10 bases fitting TRBD1. This CDR3 contains 17 residues. The V and J ends lost 0 bases and 2 bases, in that order; junction bases with no gene match: 7. Germline CDR1 SGHRS, CDR2 YFSETQ. The DNA for the CDR3 is TGCGCCAGCAGCTTGGGATCTGGGACAGGGGCGAACTATGGCTACACCTTC. This translates into CASSLGSGTGANYGYTF.

There are a few counts of this clone. The chain links TRBV13 to TRBJ2-3; 7 bases map to TRBD2. CDR1 PRHDT and CDR2 FYEKMQ come from the germline V gene (reference sequence). This CDR3 comprises 15 residues. V lost 5 bases and J lost 0; bases outside the gene matches: 5. The CDR3 loop reads CASSPLAASTDTQYF. For the CDR3, the DNA is TGTGCCAGCAGCCCTCTAGCGGCTAGCACAGATACGCAGTATTTT.

CDR3 in DNA: TGTGCCAGTAGGCGGGACAGCGGCTACACCTTC. Encoded protein: CASRRDSGYTF. The rearrangement joins TRBV19 to TRBJ1-2, with 7 bases fitting TRBD1. Unmatched junction bases numbered 3, after V lost 6 bases and J lost 8 bases. CDR1 is LNHDA, CDR2 SQIVND, per germline (reference sequence). This CDR3 comprises 11 residues.

A remark on this clone: The sample contains more than one DNA sequence encoding this CDR3. The chain carries TRBV5-1 and TRBJ2-1; 8 bases are shared with TRBD2. V dropped 2 bases and J dropped 1; count of bases not matched to a gene: 2. The CDR3 contains 15 residues. Germline V gives CDR1 SGHRS, CDR2 YFSETQ. CDR3 in amino acids: CASSLSGGSYNEQFF. The CDR3 nucleotides read TGCGCCAGCAGCTTAAGCGGGGGATCCTACAATGAGCAGTTCTTC.

The J gene is TRBJ2-2, the V gene TRBV15; no clear D gene. Per the germline V gene, CDR1 is LNHNV and CDR2 is YYDKDF (reference sequence). The length of the CDR3 is 14 residues. Trimming took 8 bases from V and 6 from J, leaving 16 bases between them. CDR3 residues: CATARLTTAGELFF. The CDR3 DNA reads TGTGCCACCGCCCGACTCACAACTGCCGGGGAGCTGTTTTTT.

The rearrangement links TRBV6-6 to TRBJ1-5, with 8 bases that match TRBD1. Per germline, CDR1 MNHNY and CDR2 SVGAGI (reference sequence). The ends lost 4 bases at V and 4 bases at J; junction bases unmatched: 9. CDR3 length: 16 amino acids. The DNA for the CDR3 is TGTGCCAGCAGTTCCACTACAGGGGGAGGGAATCAGCCCCAGCATTTT. It translates to CASSSTTGGGNQPQHF.

V is TRBV5-4 and J is TRBJ1-5; no clear D gene. Trimming stripped 4 bases from V and 1 base from J, with 15 bases between. CDR3 length: 16 amino acids. Germline CDR1 and CDR2: SGHNT and YYREEE (reference sequence). DNA of the CDR3: TGTGCCAGCAGCCTTCACGGACGGTTGAGCAATCAGCCCCAGCATTTT. It yields the protein CASSLHGRLSNQPQHF.

The chain recombines TRBV23-1 with TRBJ1-1; tentatively, D is TRBD1 (6 bases). TRBV23-1 falls under the ORF class, with uncertain function. CDR3 length: 15 amino acids. V was shortened by 4 bases and J by 5 bases, with 17 bases between the two germline ends. CDR3 sequence reads: CASSRTEGRGTEAFF. CDR3 nucleotide sequence: TGCGCCAGCAGTCGGACTGAGGGGAGGGGGACTGAAGCTTTCTTT.